There are a few counts of the clone carrying this T cell receptor (beta chain). What it recognizes is unknown. Expressed TCRB transcripts were sequenced, since all the RNA that had been isolated was reverse transcribed. Assay used: immunoSEQ multiplex PCR; TCRdb lists only in-frame clones, some missing. The sample yields under 200,000 clones, 7.5% to 9.5% seen once. This sample stems from a study of beta chain features in type 1 diabetes. Findings of the study overall: Individuals with type 1 diabetes displayed fewer insertions and more deletions at VDJ junctions. The naive, central memory and Treg TCRB repertoires showed an apparent similarity that was greater among patients than among healthy donors. Shortening that was moderate but significant affected the TCRB CDR3s of Type 1 diabetes patients in all four CD4+ subsets.

This sequence originates from a woman aged 18 to 35 with type 1 diabetes. The sequenced sample consisted of central memory CD4+ T cells from blood.

The CDR3: CASSLAGTGANVLTF. The CDR3 DNA follows: TGTGCCAGCAGCTTAGCAGGGACTGGGGCCAACGTCCTGACTTTC. The V call is TRBV11-2, the J call TRBJ2-6, with a possible D match to TRBD1 (5 bases). The V gene's germline CDR1 is SGHAT and CDR2 FQNNGV. The CDR3 spans 15 residues. Deletions cut 1 base from V and 2 bases from J, with 6 bases between.